These 5 T cell receptor beta chains share one sample of origin, sequenced in a study of quantifying T cell responses using KT2 cells. Study-wide context: cDNA was made from DNase-treated RNA using alpha and beta constant primers.

The cDNA 3' end received a ligated oligonucleotide with a UMI. First-round PCR used about 4 cycles and beta primers RC1.1 and RC1.2 covering TRBC1 and TRBC2. TCRdb re-derived calls from the UMI-ligation and nested PCR reads in MiXCR, one entry per CDR3 protein. The repertoire includes fewer than 50,000 distinct CDR3 sequences, approximately 15% of them detected once, and less than 50% sits in the top ten. Sequencing was carried out using PBMCs spiked with cells of the T cell clone KT2. All receptors derive from a human donor.

The V call is TRBV21-1, the J call TRBJ2-1; the table's D call, TRBD1, has no DNA check behind it. TRBV21-1 has pseudogene status. The CDR3 has 15 amino acids. The CDR3 is CASSTGTGVYNEQFF. Here the CDR3 DNA reads TGTGCCAGCAGCACCGGGACAGGGGTATACAATGAGCAGTTCTTC.

This clonotype was detected only a few times. The V gene is TRBV28, the J gene TRBJ2-5; D may be TRBD1 (5 bases). CDR1 and CDR2 from the germline V gene are MDHEN and SYDVKM. This CDR3 contains 15 residues. The V gene lost 6 bases and the J gene lost 1 base, with 15 bases spanning the gap. Here the CDR3 DNA reads TGTGCCAGCAGCAACCGACAGAGAACCCAAGAGACCCAGTACTTC. Translation gives CASSNRQRTQETQYF.

This clonotype was observed a few times. The CDR3 sequence: CSVEAGTGVTNTIYF. For the CDR3, the DNA is TGCAGCGTTGAGGCCGGGACAGGGGTAACAAACACCATATATTTT. The chain employs TRBV29-1 and TRBJ1-3, with 10 bases aligning to TRBD1. Germline CDR1 and CDR2: SQVTM and ANQGSEA. J lost 6 bases, V lost 3 bases, and 8 bases had no gene match. The CDR3 is 15 residues long.

This clonotype was seen at least ten times. V is TRBV29-1 and J is TRBJ2-7, with TRBD2 as a possible D gene (6 bases). This CDR3 has 12 amino acids. CDR1 is SQVTM and CDR2 is ANQGSEA in the germline V gene. Trimming cost V 4 bases and J 6 bases, with 13 bases left between them. The CDR3 loop is CSVVRDSREQYF. The CDR3 nucleotides are TGCAGCGTTGTTCGGGACTCGCGCGAGCAGTACTTC.

This clonotype was counted between two and nine times. The V gene is TRBV6-5, the J gene TRBJ2-3; TRBD2 agrees at 11 bases. The CDR3 spans 18 residues. Germline assignment: CDR1 MNHEY and CDR2 SVGAGI. V lost 6 bases, J lost 2 bases, and 13 bases stayed unmatched. The CDR3 loop is CASSLSGRASRTTDTQYF. The CDR3 DNA reads TGTGCCAGCAGCCTTAGCGGGAGGGCCTCCAGGACCACAGATACGCAGTATTTT.